The clone carrying this T cell receptor (beta chain) was counted ten times or more. The antigen remains unidentified. From the reads, TCRdb called clonotypes with MiXCR, one entry per CDR3 protein. The profile shows 560,000 or so distinct CDR3 sequences, 16% of them singletons. The source of the sample is a study of T cell repertoires in cytomegalovirus infection. Study-wide context: CMV infection together with matching HLA type was indicated by public TCR beta signatures.

Study-wide findings and caveats: Dominating the ex vivo response were HLA-C-restricted CMV-specific TCR beta clonotypes. People with CMV and the relevant HLA were identified by cumulative public TCR beta family frequency.

The V segment lost 5 bases and the J segment 5 bases; nucleotides outside the gene matches: 12. This CDR3 region has 16 residues. Sequencing was performed on CD8+ T cells from PBMCs. The chain employs TRBV12-3 or TRBV12-4 and TRBJ1-2; 9 bases map to TRBD1. The TCR was taken from a human donor in good health (CMV status not recorded). Some clones in this sample may be carry-over from other donors' samples. The CDR3: CASSPVGQGIVYGYTF. Written as DNA, the CDR3 is TGTGCCAGCAGTCCCGTGGGACAGGGTATAGTATATGGCTACACCTTC.